One and the same sample provided the 24 T cell receptor beta chains below, sequenced in a study of blood T cell repertoires in COVID-19. This table comes from immunoSEQ multiplex PCR, and its TCRdb copy is limited to in-frame clones, with some not included. Here the sample spans around 210,000 clones, roughly 88% being singletons. The sample taken for sequencing was peripheral blood. The source of these receptors is a human donor in a cohort sampled during active COVID-19.

The chain links TRBV5-1 to TRBJ2-1; TRBD2 agrees at 7 bases. Unmatched junction bases numbered 12, after V lost 1 base and J lost 8 bases. Germline V lookup: CDR1 SGHRS, CDR2 YFSETQ. This CDR3 has 16 residues. Here the CDR3 DNA reads TGCGCCAGCAGCTTGTACTCCGGAAGCGGGACTTATGAGCAGTTCTTC. Amino acid sequence: CASSLYSGSGTYEQFF.

This clone has only one observation. The chain couples TRBV6-5 to TRBJ2-1, with TRBD1 identical over 8 bases. This CDR3 is built from 15 residues. Germline CDR1 reads MNHEY; CDR2 reads SVGAGI. The J segment lost 6 bases and the V segment lost 5 bases, leaving 9 bases of the junction unmatched. This CDR3 is CASSHGQGRGNEQFF. The CDR3 DNA reads as TGTGCCAGCAGTCACGGACAGGGTCGTGGCAATGAGCAGTTCTTC.

This clone was counted only a few times. The J gene is TRBJ1-4, the V gene TRBV7-6; D is uncertain. Trimming shortened V by 4 bases and J by 14 bases, and 11 bases separated the two germline ends. This CDR3 region has 11 residues. Germline V gene sequence: CDR1 SGHVS, CDR2 FNYEAQ. The CDR3 DNA reads as TGTGCCAGCAGCTCAACGGGAGTTCTGTTTTTT. Protein product: CASSSTGVLFF.

The chain uses TRBV7-2 and TRBJ2-7; D not certain. Germline V gene sequence: CDR1 SGHTA, CDR2 FQGNSA. Trimming cost V 5 bases and J 3 bases, with 5 bases left between them. The CDR3 has 11 residues. The CDR3 reads CASSGLYEQYF. CDR3 bases: TGTGCCAGCAGCGGCCTCTACGAGCAGTACTTC.

J is TRBJ2-2 and V is TRBV19; D might be TRBD2 (5 bases). This CDR3 spans 15 amino acids. Trimming pared 10 bases from V and 1 base from J, leaving 16 bases between. CDR1 and CDR2 (germline): LNHDA, SQIVND (reference sequence). Here the CDR3 reads CATSIDEGNTGELFF. The CDR3 region has the DNA TGTGCCACCTCGATCGACGAGGGGAACACCGGGGAGCTGTTTTTT.

This chain uses TRBV27 with TRBJ2-7; 7 bases map to TRBD2. CDR3 length: 14 amino acids. J was trimmed by 2 bases and V by 1 base; bases with no gene match: 2. CDR1 and CDR2 (germline): MNHEY, SMNVEV (reference sequence). DNA for the CDR3: TGTGCCAGCAGTTTATGGCGGGGGACCTACGAGCAGTACTTC. As protein: CASSLWRGTYEQYF.

This chain joins TRBV27 and TRBJ2-7; the match to TRBD1 covers 9 bases. Per germline, CDR1 MNHEY and CDR2 SMNVEV (reference sequence). After removal of 6 bases from V and 3 bases from J, the junction contained 0 bases not matched to a gene. There are 12 residues in the CDR3. Here the CDR3 reads CASRDRGYEQYF. DNA of the CDR3: TGTGCCAGCAGGGACAGGGGCTACGAGCAGTACTTC.

This sequence joins TRBV5-1 and TRBJ2-5; D might be TRBD1 (6 bases). Germline V gene data show CDR1 as SGHRS and CDR2 as YFSETQ. V was cut by 0 bases and J by 1 base, with 7 bases left in between. The CDR3 is made up of 14 amino acids. DNA for the CDR3: TGCGCCAGCAGCTTGGGGACAGCCCAAGAGACCCAGTACTTC. This gives the protein CASSLGTAQETQYF.

The chain is built from TRBV28 and TRBJ2-1; TRBD2 matches at 7 bases. V was pared by 7 bases and J by 1 base, with 4 bases of the junction left unmatched. This CDR3 contains 14 residues. Looked up from germline, CDR1 is MDHEN and CDR2 is SYDVKM. The CDR3, as DNA: TGTGCCAGCATCAGCGGGACGTCCTACAATGAGCAGTTCTTC. Translated: CASISGTSYNEQFF.

This chain joins TRBV28 and TRBJ2-5; 11 bases are shared with TRBD2. Germline CDR1 and CDR2: MDHEN and SYDVKM. J gave up 4 bases and V 0 bases, and 7 bases lay outside the gene matches. The CDR3 runs 17 residues. Here the CDR3 reads CASSLWGSGTSGETQYF. CDR3 sequence (DNA): TGTGCCAGCAGTTTATGGGGATCCGGGACTAGCGGAGAGACCCAGTACTTC.

The chain is built from TRBV2 and TRBJ2-4, with a possible D match to TRBD2 (5 bases). The CDR3 extends over 14 amino acids. Trimming removed 0 bases from V and 9 bases from J, with 12 bases in between. CDR1 and CDR2 (germline): SNHLY, FYNNEI. The CDR3 coding sequence is TGTGCCAGCAGTGAAGCACGGCCAGAGGGCATTCAGTACTTC. Amino acids: CASSEARPEGIQYF.

The chain uses TRBV28 and TRBJ1-2, with 8 bases that match TRBD1. From germline, CDR1 is MDHEN and CDR2 SYDVKM. After removal of 2 bases from V and 2 bases from J, the junction contained 7 bases not matched to a gene. This CDR3 is built from 16 residues. The CDR3 nucleotides are TGTGCCAGCAGTTTAGGACAGGGCAGGACAAACTATGGCTACACCTTC. The encoded protein is CASSLGQGRTNYGYTF.

V and J are TRBV6-5 and TRBJ2-3; no clear D. Between the trimmed V and J ends, which lost 10 bases and 7 bases, there was a span of 12 bases. Germline CDR1 is MNHEY and CDR2 is SVGAGI. The CDR3 has 11 residues. This chain's CDR3 is CATRHTNTQYF. CDR3 nucleotides: TGTGCCACCAGACACACGAATACGCAGTATTTT.

In DNA, the CDR3 is TGTGCCAGCAGTCCGGGGACTAGCGGGCACTACAATGAGCAGTTCTTC. It is translated as CASSPGTSGHYNEQFF. This rearrangement joins TRBV28 to TRBJ2-1, with TRBD2 matching 12 bases. The V and J ends lost 5 bases and 3 bases, in that order; junction bases with no gene match: 5. The germline V gene encodes CDR1 MDHEN and CDR2 SYDVKM. The CDR3 spans 16 residues.

The table lists this clone with a count of one. The chain couples TRBV24-1 to TRBJ1-2, with D possibly TRBD1 on 6 matching bases. The V end lost 3 bases, the J end lost 4 bases, and 17 bases lay between the germline ends. CDR1 and CDR2 (germline): KGHDR, SFDVKD. The CDR3 sequence is 16 residues long. The CDR3 protein is CATSDAGTMGTYGYTF. The CDR3 DNA reads TGTGCCACCAGTGATGCCGGGACAATGGGGACCTATGGCTACACCTTC.

This clone was found once. The chain carries TRBV28 and TRBJ2-7, with a tentative D call TRBD1 (6 bases). This CDR3 region has 14 residues. CDR1 MDHEN and CDR2 SYDVKM come from the germline V gene. V was shortened by 6 bases and J by 6 bases, with 18 bases between the two germline ends. As DNA, the CDR3 is TGTGCCAGCAGGGGTGGGACATTAGAGAGCGAGCAGTACTTC. Protein product: CASRGGTLESEQYF.

The V call is TRBV19, the J call TRBJ2-5; 7 nucleotides align to TRBD2. The CDR3 contains 14 residues. Looked up from germline, CDR1 is LNHDA and CDR2 is SQIVND (reference sequence). V shed 6 bases, J shed 4 bases, and the junction held 8 bases outside the gene matches. CDR3 amino acids: CASRPPGGSETQYF. The CDR3 DNA reads TGTGCCAGTAGACCGCCCGGGGGGTCAGAGACCCAGTACTTC.

The CDR3 here is CASRPSGQQETQYF. CDR3 bases: TGTGCCAGCAGACCATCCGGACAGCAAGAGACCCAGTACTTC. The genes are TRBV27 and TRBJ2-5; D perhaps matches TRBD1 (6 bases). Between the trimmed V and J ends, which lost 6 bases and 2 bases, there was a span of 13 bases. The CDR3 covers 14 residues. Germline assignment: CDR1 MNHEY and CDR2 SMNVEV (reference sequence).

The chain couples TRBV7-8 to TRBJ2-7; D is possibly TRBD1 (6 bases). Trimming pared 3 bases from V and 5 bases from J, leaving 14 bases between. The CDR3 contains 14 residues. CDR1 is SGHVS, CDR2 FQNEAQ, per germline. The CDR3 DNA sequence: TGTGCCAGCAGCTTCCACAGGGTTAGGAACGAGCAGTACTTC. This encodes CASSFHRVRNEQYF.

The chain uses TRBV3-1 (or the pseudogene TRBV3-2) and TRBJ2-3; the D is unclear. V lost 0 bases, J lost 2 bases, and 9 bases lay in between. The length of the CDR3 is 15 residues. Germline assignment: CDR1 LGHDT and CDR2 YNNKEL (reference sequence). CDR3 bases: TGTGCCAGCAGCCAAGAGTTAGGAGCCACAGATACGCAGTATTTT. This gives the protein CASSQELGATDTQYF.

The V call is TRBV7-2, the J call TRBJ1-2; possibly TRBD1 for D (6 bases). From germline, CDR1 is SGHTA and CDR2 FQGNSA. The CDR3 totals 14 residues. V lost 3 bases and J lost 3, with 11 bases in between. The CDR3 protein is CASSFTGSDYGYTF. As DNA, the CDR3 is TGTGCCAGCAGCTTCACAGGGTCGGACTATGGCTACACCTTC.

This clone was picked up one time. This sequence joins TRBV30 and TRBJ2-7; D call uncertain. CDR1 GTSNPN and CDR2 SVGIG come from the germline V gene (reference sequence). This CDR3 region has 11 residues. V lost 3 bases and J 2 bases, leaving 5 bases between the germline ends. In DNA form, the CDR3 reads TGTGCCTGGAGAAGCGCCTACGAGCAGTACTTC. Translating gives CAWRSAYEQYF.

The chain links TRBV15 to TRBJ1-2; unclear D gene. Trimming removed 0 bases from V and 4 bases from J, with 6 bases in between. Per the germline V gene, CDR1 is LNHNV and CDR2 is YYDKDF (reference sequence). This CDR3 region has 13 residues. The CDR3 nucleotides are TGTGCCACCAGCAGAGATCGGGTCTATGGCTACACCTTC. Residues: CATSRDRVYGYTF.

This clone has only one observation. V usage is TRBV7-6 and J usage is TRBJ1-1; 7 bases match TRBD1. The trim removed 3 bases at V and 3 bases at J, leaving 16 bases unmatched. The V gene's germline CDR1 is SGHVS and CDR2 FNYEAQ. CDR3 length: 18 amino acids. The CDR3: CASSFGIYTGDAHTEAFF. In DNA form, the CDR3 reads TGTGCCAGCAGCTTCGGTATTTATACAGGGGATGCCCACACTGAAGCTTTCTTT. Together with reference TRBV7-6 and TRBJ1-1, the CDR3 gives the full variable domain: GAGVSQSPRYKVTKRGQDVALRCDPISGHVSLYWYRQALGQGPEFLTYFNYEAQQDKSGLPNDRFSAERPEGSISTLTIQRTEQRDSAMYRCASSFGIYTGDAHTEAFFGQGTRLTVV.